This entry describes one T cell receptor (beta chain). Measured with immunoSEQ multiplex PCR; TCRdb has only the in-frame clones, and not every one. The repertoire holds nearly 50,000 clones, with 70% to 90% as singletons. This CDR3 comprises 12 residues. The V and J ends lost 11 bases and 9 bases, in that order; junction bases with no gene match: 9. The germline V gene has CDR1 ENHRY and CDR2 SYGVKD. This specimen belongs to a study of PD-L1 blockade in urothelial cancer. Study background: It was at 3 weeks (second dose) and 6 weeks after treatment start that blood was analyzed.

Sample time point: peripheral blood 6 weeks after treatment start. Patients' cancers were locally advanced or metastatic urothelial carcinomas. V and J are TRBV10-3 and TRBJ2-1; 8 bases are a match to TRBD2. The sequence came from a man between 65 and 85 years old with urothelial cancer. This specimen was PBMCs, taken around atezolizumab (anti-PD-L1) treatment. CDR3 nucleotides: TGTGCCTCACATAGCGGGGCAGGTGAGCAGTTCTTC. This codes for CASHSGAGEQFF.